At least ten counts were recorded for the clone carrying this TCR beta chain. Its antigen is as yet unknown. Time point noted: technical triplicate 1. The data were obtained in a study of neurological immune-mediated disorders. Using its own MiXCR run on the 5' RACE reads, TCRdb lists one record per CDR3 protein. The sample lists 25,000 or so distinct CDR3 sequences, approximately 13% occurring once. The study's findings and limits: None of the CDR3 amino acid sequences in expanded clones turned up in more than one subject, which points to private repertoires in all groups.

The specimen sequenced was CD4+ T cells from blood. The receptor's source is a female donor with HTLV-1-associated myelopathy (HAM/TSP).

Here the CDR3 reads CASSLTSGSYNEQFF. The CDR3 DNA reads as TGTGCCAGCAGTTTGACTAGCGGGAGCTACAATGAGCAGTTCTTC. J is TRBJ2-1 and V is TRBV6-5, with 12 bases aligning to TRBD2. J lost 3 bases, V lost 4 bases, and 1 base had no gene match. Per the germline V gene, CDR1 is MNHEY and CDR2 is SVGAGI. The CDR3 totals 15 residues.